The sequence of this T cell receptor beta chain was determined in a study of CDR3 diversity in severe acne (dated by TCRdb to the late 2010s). Its CDR3 holds 14 amino acids, cysteine through phenylalanine. Just CDR3 DNA is preserved here, 42 bases in frame from base 1. Trimming removed 3 bases from V and 0 bases from J, leaving 5 bases between the germline ends. As encoded in the germline V gene (reference sequence), CDR1 is WNHNN while CDR2 is SYGVQD. In the case of this clonotype: Its antigen target is currently unknown. No much larger clone is present one base from it, and per-base qualities are unavailable.

The library was obtained by PCR. Sequencing relied on an Illumina HiSeq 2000. TCRdb's own reprocessing of the public reads used fastp at Q25 and MiXCR and kept productive beta chains. Each entry merges the rows of one CDR3 protein and shows their most common DNA and genes. The sample yields approximately 77,000 distinct CDR3 sequences; about 53% were counted once. The biggest ten clones account for 11% of the sample. The material sequenced was blood. The chain was built from TRBV10-1 and TRBJ2-2; a confident D gene designation cannot be given. This clonotype was obtained from a male donor with severe acne vulgaris. The DNA sequence is TGCGCCAGCAGTGAACACTCGAACACCGGGGAGCTGTTTTTT. The resulting protein is CASSEHSNTGELFF.